Shown below are 21 T cell receptor beta chains from a single sample sequenced in a study of cytomegalovirus exposure and HLA in healthy donors. The PCR was carried out with 60 Vbeta primers and 13 Jbeta primers. Libraries were prepared by immunoSEQ multiplex PCR; TCRdb keeps only in-frame clonotypes and omits some of them. This sample has about 170,000 clones, with 65% to 90% found just once. Source material: PBMCs. All receptors come from a male donor in good health and CMV-seronegative.

J is TRBJ1-5 and V is TRBV7-9; possible D gene TRBD1, 5 bases. This CDR3 spans 15 amino acids. Germline CDR1 reads SEHNR; CDR2 reads FQNEAQ (reference sequence). Trimming shortened V by 8 bases and J by 9 bases, and 23 bases separated the two germline ends. The CDR3: CASQAYRRGFAPQHF. CDR3 sequence (DNA): TGTGCCAGCCAAGCTTATCGCCGGGGGTTCGCGCCCCAGCATTTT.

The chain combines TRBV27 with TRBJ2-2; perhaps TRBD2 as D (6 bases). Trimming pared 6 bases from V and 0 bases from J, leaving 14 bases between. The CDR3 loop spans 16 amino acids. Germline V gives CDR1 MNHEY, CDR2 SMNVEV (reference sequence). CDR3 bases: TGTGCCAGCAGCTCGCGGGGTCCCGCGAACACCGGGGAGCTGTTTTTT. Residues: CASSSRGPANTGELFF.

This clone turned up a few times. This CDR3 is CASSIVAGGYYNEQFF. For the CDR3, the DNA is TGTGCCAGTAGTATAGTGGCGGGGGGGTACTACAATGAGCAGTTCTTC. V and J are TRBV19 and TRBJ2-1, with 9 bases that match TRBD2. The J segment lost 3 bases and the V segment lost 1 base, leaving 4 bases of the junction unmatched. Germline V gives CDR1 LNHDA, CDR2 SQIVND (reference sequence). The CDR3 is 16 residues long. Full variable domain (remainder filled in from reference TRBV19 and TRBJ2-1): DGGITQSPKYLFRKEGQNVTLSCEQNLNHDAMYWYRQDPGQGLRLIYYSQIVNDFQKGDIAEGYSVSREKKESFPLTVTSAQKNPTAFYLCASSIVAGGYYNEQFFGPGTRLTVL.

This CDR3 reads CASRKQQSSYEQYF. For the CDR3, the DNA is TGTGCCAGCAGAAAACAACAGAGCTCCTACGAGCAGTACTTC. V is TRBV2 and J is TRBJ2-7; D ambiguous. This CDR3 is built from 14 residues. The V gene's germline CDR1 is SNHLY and CDR2 FYNNEI. V shed 6 bases and J shed 0 bases, with 12 bases lying between them.

The chain has TRBV7-9 and TRBJ1-6; possibly TRBD1 for D (6 bases). The V gene lost 5 bases and the J gene lost 6 bases, with 11 bases spanning the gap. The CDR3 totals 14 residues. From germline, CDR1 is SEHNR and CDR2 FQNEAQ (reference sequence). The CDR3: CASSNGQFNSPLHF. The DNA for the CDR3 is TGTGCCAGCAGCAACGGACAGTTTAATTCACCCCTCCACTTT.

V usage is TRBV5-1 and J usage is TRBJ2-7; 9 bases fit TRBD1. The length of the CDR3 is 15 residues. Per germline, CDR1 SGHRS and CDR2 YFSETQ. Unmatched junction bases numbered 4, after V lost 3 bases and J lost 0 bases. The CDR3 region is CASSYQTGGSYEQYF. The DNA of the CDR3 is TGCGCCAGCAGCTACCAGACAGGGGGCTCCTACGAGCAGTACTTC. The whole variable domain, remainder taken from reference TRBV5-1 and TRBJ2-7, is KAGVTQTPRYLIKTRGQQVTLSCSPISGHRSVSWYQQTPGQGLQFLFEYFSETQRNKGNFPGRFSGRQFSNSRSEMNVSTLELGDSALYLCASSYQTGGSYEQYFGPGTRLTVT.

The genes are TRBV4-1 and TRBJ2-7; perhaps TRBD1 as D (6 bases). V was pared by 4 bases and J by 3 bases, with 10 bases between. The germline V gene encodes CDR1 MGHRA and CDR2 YSYEKL. The CDR3 covers 13 residues. The CDR3 DNA sequence: TGCGCCAGCAGCCCGACAGGACTCTACGAGCAGTACTTC. Translating it yields CASSPTGLYEQYF.

This chain links TRBV7-2 with TRBJ1-2; 8 nucleotides align to TRBD1. Germline V gene data show CDR1 as SGHTA and CDR2 as FQGNSA. V lost 5 bases and J lost 7; bases outside the gene matches: 21. This CDR3 is 18 amino acids long. The CDR3 loop is CASSRGGDRLAAIRGYTF. The CDR3 DNA sequence: TGTGCCAGCAGCCGAGGAGGGGACAGGCTAGCCGCGATTCGTGGCTACACCTTC.

This rearrangement joins TRBV6-5 to TRBJ1-1, with D possibly matching TRBD1 (5 bases). Germline-derived CDR1 and CDR2 are MNHEY and SVGAGI. Trimming took off 10 bases at V and 9 bases at J, with 18 bases between the two ends. The CDR3 contains 12 residues. CDR3 in DNA: TGTGCCACCCAGGGTGGGGCATTTAAAGCTTTCTTT. Amino acid sequence: CATQGGAFKAFF.

CDR3 sequence: CASSLWLNTEAFF. CDR3 bases: TGTGCCAGCAGCCTTTGGCTTAACACTGAAGCTTTCTTT. The rearrangement links TRBV2 to TRBJ1-1; D is unresolved. The germline V gene encodes CDR1 SNHLY and CDR2 FYNNEI. The CDR3 totals 13 residues. V lost 6 bases and J 2 bases, leaving 10 bases between the germline ends.

The chain is built from TRBV10-2 and TRBJ1-1, with 11 bases fitting TRBD1. The junction had 6 bases not matched to a gene; V was cut back by 6 bases and J by 0 bases. The CDR3 runs 16 residues. Germline CDR1 is WSHSY and CDR2 is SAAADI. The CDR3 bases are TGCGCCAGCAGGTCCCGGGACAGGGGGATGAACACTGAAGCTTTCTTT. This gives the protein CASRSRDRGMNTEAFF.

The rearrangement links TRBV10-3 to TRBJ1-4; 10 bases match TRBD1. J lost 7 bases, V lost 3 bases, and 2 bases had no gene match. This CDR3 has 14 amino acids. Germline assignment: CDR1 ENHRY and CDR2 SYGVKD. The CDR3 reads CAISDRDRGEKLFF. Here the CDR3 DNA reads TGTGCCATCAGTGATAGGGACAGGGGTGAAAAACTGTTTTTT.

Here the CDR3 DNA reads TGTGCCAGCTCGCCCGACAGGGGGCATCAGCCCCAGCATTTT. Residues: CASSPDRGHQPQHF. The chain links TRBV18 to TRBJ1-5, with TRBD1 matching over 10 bases. In germline, CDR1 is KGHSH, CDR2 LQKENI. The V and J ends lost 6 bases and 5 bases, in that order; junction bases with no gene match: 4. The CDR3 loop spans 14 amino acids.

V gene TRBV29-1 combines with J gene TRBJ1-2; D is perhaps TRBD1 (5 bases). CDR1 is SQVTM and CDR2 is ANQGSEA in the germline V gene. V lost 7 bases to trimming and J lost 1 base, with 13 bases between them. This CDR3 is built from 13 residues. This CDR3 reads CSGAGGVNYGYTF. DNA of the CDR3: TGCAGCGGAGCTGGGGGGGTTAACTATGGCTACACCTTC.

This clone was observed a few times. The chain employs TRBV6-1 and TRBJ2-7; D not resolved. The ends were cut back, 3 bases at V and 4 bases at J, with 7 bases in the middle. Looked up from germline, CDR1 is MNHNS and CDR2 is SASEGT. This CDR3 spans 12 amino acids. CDR3 protein: CASSDREYEQYF. The CDR3 region has the DNA TGTGCCAGCAGTGATCGAGAATACGAGCAGTACTTC.

The rearrangement uses TRBV5-1 and TRBJ2-1, with TRBD1 matching over 9 bases. This CDR3 has 16 residues. CDR1 is SGHRS, CDR2 YFSETQ, per germline. J lost 8 bases, V lost 4 bases, and 13 bases had no gene match. The CDR3 sequence is CASSTNRGQMKDEQFF. The CDR3 DNA reads TGCGCCAGCAGCACCAACAGGGGGCAAATGAAGGATGAGCAGTTCTTC.

V and J are TRBV5-1 and TRBJ1-2; possible D gene TRBD1, 5 bases. V was trimmed by 3 bases and J by 3 bases, leaving 12 bases between them. The CDR3 contains 14 residues. Germline CDR1 reads SGHRS; CDR2 reads YFSETQ. This CDR3 is CASSSGDSHYGYTF. For the CDR3, the DNA is TGCGCCAGCAGCTCCGGAGACAGCCACTATGGCTACACCTTC.

The CDR3 DNA reads as TGCGCCAGCAGCTTGGGGATTCGGGACACAAAGGTCACTGAAGCTTTCTTT. Encoded protein: CASSLGIRDTKVTEAFF. The V and J genes are TRBV5-1 and TRBJ1-1; TRBD1 might be the D (6 bases). Trimming removed 0 bases at V and 4 bases at J, with 19 bases between. CDR1 and CDR2 from the germline V gene are SGHRS and YFSETQ. This CDR3 is 17 amino acids long.

The chain has TRBV5-5 and TRBJ2-7; TRBD1 aligns across 11 bases. The junction had 6 bases not matched to a gene; V was cut back by 2 bases and J by 2 bases. The CDR3 is made up of 16 amino acids. Germline V gene sequence: CDR1 SGHKS, CDR2 YYEKEE (reference sequence). The CDR3 DNA follows: TGTGCCAGCAGCTTTGTGGGGGGACAGGGGGCCTACGAGCAGTACTTC. Its protein product is CASSFVGGQGAYEQYF.

This clone was observed a few times. V is TRBV29-1 and J is TRBJ1-2; maybe TRBD1 (5 bases). Per the germline V gene, CDR1 is SQVTM and CDR2 is ANQGSEA. The CDR3 totals 12 residues. V gave up 6 bases and J gave up 1 base, with 9 bases separating them. CDR3 region: CSVRRDNYGYTF. For the CDR3, the DNA is TGCAGCGTACGCAGGGATAACTATGGCTACACCTTC. Variable domain in full (rest from reference TRBV29-1 and TRBJ1-2): SAVISQKPSRDICQRGTSLTIQCQVDSQVTMMFWYRQQPGQSLTLIATANQGSEATYESGFVIDKFPISRPNLTFSTLTVSNMSPEDSSIYLCSVRRDNYGYTFGSGTRLTVV.

This clone turned up a few times. J is TRBJ1-2 and V is TRBV19, with TRBD1 identical over 8 bases. This CDR3 comprises 15 residues. With 4 bases clipped from V and 3 bases from J, the junction kept 7 bases outside the gene matches. CDR1 LNHDA and CDR2 SQIVND come from the germline V gene (reference sequence). The CDR3 nucleotides read TGTGCCAGTAGTAGGCGGGGACAGGAGCACTATGGCTACACCTTC. This sequence encodes CASSRRGQEHYGYTF.